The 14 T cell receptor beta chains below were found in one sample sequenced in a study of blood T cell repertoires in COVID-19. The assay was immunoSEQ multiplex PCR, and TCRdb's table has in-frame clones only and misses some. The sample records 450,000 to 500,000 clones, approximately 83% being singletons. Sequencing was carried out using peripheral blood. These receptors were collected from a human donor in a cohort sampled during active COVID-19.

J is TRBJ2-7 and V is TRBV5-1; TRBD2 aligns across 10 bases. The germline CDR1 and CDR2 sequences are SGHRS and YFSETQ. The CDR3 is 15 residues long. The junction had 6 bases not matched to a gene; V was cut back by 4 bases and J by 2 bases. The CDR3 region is CASSRTGTSAYEQYF. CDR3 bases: TGCGCCAGCAGCCGCACCGGGACTAGCGCCTACGAGCAGTACTTC.

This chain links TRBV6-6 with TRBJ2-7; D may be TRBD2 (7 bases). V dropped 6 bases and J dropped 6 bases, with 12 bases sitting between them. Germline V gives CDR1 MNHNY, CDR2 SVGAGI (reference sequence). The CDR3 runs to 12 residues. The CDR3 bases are TGTGCCAGCAGACTAGGGGGGGTCGAGCAGTACTTC. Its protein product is CASRLGGVEQYF.

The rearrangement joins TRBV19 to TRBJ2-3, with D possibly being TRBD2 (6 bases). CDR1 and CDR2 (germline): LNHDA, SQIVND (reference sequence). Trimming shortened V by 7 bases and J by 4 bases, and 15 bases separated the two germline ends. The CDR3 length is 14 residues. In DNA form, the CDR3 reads TGTGCCAGTAATACGGGAGAGTGGGCAGATACGCAGTATTTT. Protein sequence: CASNTGEWADTQYF.

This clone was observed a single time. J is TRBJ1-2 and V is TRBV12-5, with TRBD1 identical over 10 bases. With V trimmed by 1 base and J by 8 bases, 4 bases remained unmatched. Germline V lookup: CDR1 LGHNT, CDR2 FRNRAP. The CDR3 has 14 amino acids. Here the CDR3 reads CASGLGQGASGYTF. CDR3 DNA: TGTGCTAGTGGTTTGGGACAGGGGGCGAGCGGCTACACCTTC.

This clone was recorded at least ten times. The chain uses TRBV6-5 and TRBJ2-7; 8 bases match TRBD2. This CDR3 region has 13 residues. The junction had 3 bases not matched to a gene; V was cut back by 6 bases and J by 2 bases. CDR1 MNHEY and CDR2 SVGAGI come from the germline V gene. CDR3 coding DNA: TGTGCCAGCAGGAATAGCGGGACCTACGAGCAGTACTTC. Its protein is CASRNSGTYEQYF.

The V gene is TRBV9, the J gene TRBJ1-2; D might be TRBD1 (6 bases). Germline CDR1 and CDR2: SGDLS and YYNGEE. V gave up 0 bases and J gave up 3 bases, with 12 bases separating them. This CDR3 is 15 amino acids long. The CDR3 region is CASSVAAGVDYGYTF. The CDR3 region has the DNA TGTGCCAGCAGCGTAGCGGCAGGGGTTGACTATGGCTACACCTTC.

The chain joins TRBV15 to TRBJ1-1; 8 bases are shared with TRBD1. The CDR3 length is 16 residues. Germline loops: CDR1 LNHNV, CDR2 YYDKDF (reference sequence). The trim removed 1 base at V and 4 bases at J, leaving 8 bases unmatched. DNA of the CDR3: TGTGCCACCAGCAGAGGGCAGTTGACAGGGGTCACTGAAGCTTTCTTT. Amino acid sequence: CATSRGQLTGVTEAFF. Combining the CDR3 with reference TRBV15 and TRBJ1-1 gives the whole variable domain DAMVIQNPRYQVTQFGKPVTLSCSQTLNHNVMYWYQQKSSQAPKLLFHYYDKDFNNEADTPDNFQSRRPNTSFCFLDIRSPGLGDTAMYLCATSRGQLTGVTEAFFGQGTRLTVV.

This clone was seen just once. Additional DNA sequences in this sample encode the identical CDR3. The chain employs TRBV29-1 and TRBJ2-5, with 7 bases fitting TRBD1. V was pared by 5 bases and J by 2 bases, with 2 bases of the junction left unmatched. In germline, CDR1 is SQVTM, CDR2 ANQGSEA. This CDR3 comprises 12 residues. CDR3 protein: CSVRTGQETQYF. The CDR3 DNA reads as TGCAGCGTTCGGACAGGACAAGAGACCCAGTACTTC. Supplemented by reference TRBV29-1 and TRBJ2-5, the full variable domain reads SAVISQKPSRDICQRGTSLTIQCQVDSQVTMMFWYRQQPGQSLTLIATANQGSEATYESGFVIDKFPISRPNLTFSTLTVSNMSPEDSSIYLCSVRTGQETQYFGPGTRLLVL.

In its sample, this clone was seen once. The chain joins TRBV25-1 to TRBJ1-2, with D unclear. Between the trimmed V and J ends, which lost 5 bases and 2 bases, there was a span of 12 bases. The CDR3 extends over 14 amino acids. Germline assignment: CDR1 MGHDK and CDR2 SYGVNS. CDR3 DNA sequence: TGTGCCAGCAGTCGATTTAGGGAGAACTATGGCTACACCTTC. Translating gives CASSRFRENYGYTF.

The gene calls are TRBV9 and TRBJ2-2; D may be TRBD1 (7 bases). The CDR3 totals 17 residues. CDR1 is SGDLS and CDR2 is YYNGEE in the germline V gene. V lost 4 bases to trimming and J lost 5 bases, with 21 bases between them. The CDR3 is CASSPPAGGGRTGELFF. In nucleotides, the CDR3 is TGTGCCAGCAGCCCCCCCGCCGGAGGGGGCCGTACCGGGGAGCTGTTTTTT.

CDR3 sequence reads: CASSLGGWDRGYTF. In nucleotides, the CDR3 is TGTGCCAGCAGCTTAGGAGGGTGGGATAGGGGCTACACCTTC. The rearrangement links TRBV7-8 to TRBJ1-2; D unresolved. The V gene lost 1 base and the J gene lost 8 bases, with 14 bases spanning the gap. The CDR3 sequence is 14 residues long. Looked up from germline, CDR1 is SGHVS and CDR2 is FQNEAQ.

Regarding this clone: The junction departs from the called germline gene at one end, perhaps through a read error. This CDR3 reads CASSPQSGGLGAGELFF. The CDR3 nucleotides read TGTGCTAGCAGCCCCCAATCCGGAGGGCTAGGAGCCGGGGAGCTGTTTTTT. The V gene is TRBV7-7, the J gene TRBJ2-2; weak D call: TRBD2 (6 bases). Germline V gives CDR1 SSHAT, CDR2 FNYEAQ (reference sequence). This CDR3 has 17 amino acids. Full variable domain (outside the CDR3, taken from reference TRBV7-7 and TRBJ2-2): GAGVSQSPRYKVTKRGQDVTLRCDPISSHATLYWYQQALGQGPEFLTYFNYEAQPDKSGLPSDRFSAERPEGSISTLTIQRTEQRDSAMYRCASSPQSGGLGAGELFFGEGSRLTVL.

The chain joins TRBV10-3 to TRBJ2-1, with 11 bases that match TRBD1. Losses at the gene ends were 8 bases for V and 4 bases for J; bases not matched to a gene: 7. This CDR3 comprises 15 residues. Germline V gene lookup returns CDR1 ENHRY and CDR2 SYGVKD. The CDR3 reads CAIGPGTGGYNEQFF. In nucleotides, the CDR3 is TGTGCCATCGGTCCCGGGACAGGGGGATACAATGAGCAGTTCTTC.

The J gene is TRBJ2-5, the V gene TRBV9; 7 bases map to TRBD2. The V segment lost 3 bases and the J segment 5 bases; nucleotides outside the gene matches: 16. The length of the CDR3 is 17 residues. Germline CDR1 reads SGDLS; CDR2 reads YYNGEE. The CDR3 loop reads CASSAGLPTRVVETQYF. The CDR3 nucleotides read TGTGCCAGCAGCGCGGGACTACCTACGAGGGTAGTGGAGACCCAGTACTTC.